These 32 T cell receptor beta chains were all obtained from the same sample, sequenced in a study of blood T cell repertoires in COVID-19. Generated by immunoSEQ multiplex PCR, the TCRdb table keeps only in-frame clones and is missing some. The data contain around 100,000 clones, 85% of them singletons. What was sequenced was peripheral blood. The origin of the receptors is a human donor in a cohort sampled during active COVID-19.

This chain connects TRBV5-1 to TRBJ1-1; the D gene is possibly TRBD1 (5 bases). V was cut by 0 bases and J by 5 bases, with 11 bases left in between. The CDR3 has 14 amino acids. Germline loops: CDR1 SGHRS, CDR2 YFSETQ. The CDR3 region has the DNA TGCGCCAGCAGCTTGGGGGCAGGGAAGACTGAAGCTTTCTTT. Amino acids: CASSLGAGKTEAFF.

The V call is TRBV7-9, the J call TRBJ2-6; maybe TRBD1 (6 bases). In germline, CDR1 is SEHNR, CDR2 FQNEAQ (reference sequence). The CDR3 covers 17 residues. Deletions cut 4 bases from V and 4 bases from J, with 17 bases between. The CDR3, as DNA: TGTGCCAGCAGCTCTTGGGATAACAGGGAAGGGGCCAACGTCCTGACTTTC. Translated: CASSSWDNREGANVLTF.

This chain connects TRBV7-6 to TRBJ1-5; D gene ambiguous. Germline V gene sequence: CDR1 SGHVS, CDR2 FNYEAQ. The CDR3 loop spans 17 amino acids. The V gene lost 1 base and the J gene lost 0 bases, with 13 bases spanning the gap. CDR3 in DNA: TGTGCCAGCAGCTTAGAGGGCGGGCACTATAGCAATCAGCCCCAGCATTTT. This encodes CASSLEGGHYSNQPQHF.

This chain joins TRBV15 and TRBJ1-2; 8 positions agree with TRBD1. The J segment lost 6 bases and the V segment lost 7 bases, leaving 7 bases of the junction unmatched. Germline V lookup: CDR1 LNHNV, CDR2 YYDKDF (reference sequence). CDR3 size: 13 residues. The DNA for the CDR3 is TGTGCCACCACCCAGGACAGGGAGGATGGCTACACCTTC. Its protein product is CATTQDREDGYTF.

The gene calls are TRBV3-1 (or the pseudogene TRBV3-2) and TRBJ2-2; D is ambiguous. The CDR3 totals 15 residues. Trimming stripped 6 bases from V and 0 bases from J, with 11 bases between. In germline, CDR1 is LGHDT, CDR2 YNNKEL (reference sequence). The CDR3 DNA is TGTGCCAGCAGTCACACCGTACCGAACACCGGGGAGCTGTTTTTT. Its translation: CASSHTVPNTGELFF.

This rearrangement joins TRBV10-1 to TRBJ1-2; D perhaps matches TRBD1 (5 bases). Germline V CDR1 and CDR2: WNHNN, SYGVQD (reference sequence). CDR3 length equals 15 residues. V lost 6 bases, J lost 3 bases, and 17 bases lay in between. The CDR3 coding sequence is TGCGCCAGCAGGAAGGAGGGGCCCGGCTACTATGGCTACACCTTC. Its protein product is CASRKEGPGYYGYTF.

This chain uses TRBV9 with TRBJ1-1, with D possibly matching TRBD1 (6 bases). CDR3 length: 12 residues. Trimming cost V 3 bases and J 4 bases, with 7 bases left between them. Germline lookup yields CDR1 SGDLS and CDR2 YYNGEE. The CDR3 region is CASSEQGTEAFF. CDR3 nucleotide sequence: TGTGCCAGCAGCGAACAGGGCACTGAAGCTTTCTTT.

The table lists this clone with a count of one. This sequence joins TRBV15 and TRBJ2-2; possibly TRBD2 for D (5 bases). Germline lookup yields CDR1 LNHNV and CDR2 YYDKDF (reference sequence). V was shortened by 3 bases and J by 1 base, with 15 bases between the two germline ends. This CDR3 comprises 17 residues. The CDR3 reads CATSRTGYRVNTGELFF. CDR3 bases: TGTGCCACCAGCAGGACGGGGTACCGGGTGAACACCGGGGAGCTGTTTTTT.

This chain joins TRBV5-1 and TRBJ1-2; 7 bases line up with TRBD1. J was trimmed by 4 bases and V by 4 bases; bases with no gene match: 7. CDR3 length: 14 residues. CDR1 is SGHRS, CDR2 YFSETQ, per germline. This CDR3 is CASSLSSGGYGYTF. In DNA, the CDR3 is TGCGCCAGCAGCCTATCATCAGGGGGCTATGGCTACACCTTC.

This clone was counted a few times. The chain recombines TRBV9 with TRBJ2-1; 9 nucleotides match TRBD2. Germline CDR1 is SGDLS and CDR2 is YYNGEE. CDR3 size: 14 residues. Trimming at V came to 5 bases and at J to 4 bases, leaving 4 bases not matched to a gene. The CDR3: CASSGSGGYNEQFF. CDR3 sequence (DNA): TGTGCCAGCAGTGGGAGCGGGGGGTACAATGAGCAGTTCTTC.

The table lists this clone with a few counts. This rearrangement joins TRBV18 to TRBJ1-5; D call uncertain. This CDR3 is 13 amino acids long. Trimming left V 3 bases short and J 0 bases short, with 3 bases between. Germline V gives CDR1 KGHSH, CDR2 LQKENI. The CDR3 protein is CASSPYSNQPQHF. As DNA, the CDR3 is TGTGCCAGCTCACCTTATAGCAATCAGCCCCAGCATTTT.

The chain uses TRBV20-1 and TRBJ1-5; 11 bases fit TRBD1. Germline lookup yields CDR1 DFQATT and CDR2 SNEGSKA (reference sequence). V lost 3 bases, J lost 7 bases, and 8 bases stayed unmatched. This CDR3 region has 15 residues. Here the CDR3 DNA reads TGCAGTGCTAGTTCCCGGACAGGGGGCTACCAGCCCCAGCATTTT. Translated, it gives CSASSRTGGYQPQHF.

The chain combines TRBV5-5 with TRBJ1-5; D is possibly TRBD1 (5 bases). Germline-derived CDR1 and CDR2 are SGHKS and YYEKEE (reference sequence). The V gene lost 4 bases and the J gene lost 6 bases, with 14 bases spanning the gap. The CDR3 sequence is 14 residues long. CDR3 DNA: TGTGCCAGCAGCCTCGGGATGGGGGGTCAGCCCCAGCATTTT. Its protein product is CASSLGMGGQPQHF.

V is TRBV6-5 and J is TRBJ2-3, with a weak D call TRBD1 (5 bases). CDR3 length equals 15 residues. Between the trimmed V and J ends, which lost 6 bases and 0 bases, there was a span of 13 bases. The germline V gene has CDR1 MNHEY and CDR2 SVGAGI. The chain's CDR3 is CASRGRVSSTDTQYF. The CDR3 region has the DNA TGTGCCAGCAGAGGCAGGGTTTCTAGCACAGATACGCAGTATTTT.

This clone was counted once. This chain's CDR3 is CASSDPSGGYNEQFF. The CDR3, as DNA: TGTGCCAGCTCCGACCCTAGCGGGGGGTACAATGAGCAGTTCTTC. The rearrangement joins TRBV2 to TRBJ2-1; TRBD2 agrees at 11 bases. CDR3 length equals 15 residues. Per the germline V gene, CDR1 is SNHLY and CDR2 is FYNNEI. The V segment lost 8 bases and the J segment 4 bases; nucleotides outside the gene matches: 7. Supplemented by reference TRBV2 and TRBJ2-1, the full variable domain reads EPEVTQTPSHQVTQMGQEVILRCVPISNHLYFYWYRQILGQKVEFLVSFYNNEISEKSEIFDDQFSVERPDGSNFTLKIRSTKLEDSAMYFCASSDPSGGYNEQFFGPGTRLTVL.

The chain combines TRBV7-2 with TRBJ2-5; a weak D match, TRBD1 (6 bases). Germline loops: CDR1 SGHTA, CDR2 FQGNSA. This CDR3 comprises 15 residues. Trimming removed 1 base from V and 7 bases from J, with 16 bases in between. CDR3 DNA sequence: TGTGCCAGCAGCTTAGAGGCGGACAGAGATTTGACCCAGTACTTC. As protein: CASSLEADRDLTQYF.

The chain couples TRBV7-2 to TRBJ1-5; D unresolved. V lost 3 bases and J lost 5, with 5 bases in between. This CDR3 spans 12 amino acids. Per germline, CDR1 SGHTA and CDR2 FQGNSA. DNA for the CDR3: TGTGCCAGCAGCTTCACGGATCAGCCCCAGCATTTT. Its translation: CASSFTDQPQHF.

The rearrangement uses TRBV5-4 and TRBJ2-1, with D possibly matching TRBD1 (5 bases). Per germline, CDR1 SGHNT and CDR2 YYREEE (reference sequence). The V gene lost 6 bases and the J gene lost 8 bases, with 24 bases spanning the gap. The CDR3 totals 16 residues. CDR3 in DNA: TGTGCCAGCACCCAGGGTAGGCGGAGTGATAATGATGAGCAGTTCTTC. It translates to CASTQGRRSDNDEQFF.

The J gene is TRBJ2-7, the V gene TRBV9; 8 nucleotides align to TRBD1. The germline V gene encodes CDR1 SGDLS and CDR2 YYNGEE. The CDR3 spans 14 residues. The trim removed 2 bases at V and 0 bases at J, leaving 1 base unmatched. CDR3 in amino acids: CASSVTGGSYEQYF. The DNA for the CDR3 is TGTGCCAGCAGCGTCACAGGGGGCTCCTACGAGCAGTACTTC.

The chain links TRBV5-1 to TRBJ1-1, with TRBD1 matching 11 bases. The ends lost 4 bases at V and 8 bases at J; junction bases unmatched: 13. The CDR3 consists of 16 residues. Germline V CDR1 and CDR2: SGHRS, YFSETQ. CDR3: CASSIGQGASWKEAFF. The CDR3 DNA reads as TGCGCCAGCAGCATTGGACAGGGGGCAAGTTGGAAGGAAGCTTTCTTT.

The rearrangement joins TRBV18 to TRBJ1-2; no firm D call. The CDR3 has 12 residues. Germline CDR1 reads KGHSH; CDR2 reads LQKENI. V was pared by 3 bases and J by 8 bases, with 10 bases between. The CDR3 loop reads CASSPAGEGYTF. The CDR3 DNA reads TGTGCCAGCTCACCTGCGGGAGAAGGCTACACCTTC.

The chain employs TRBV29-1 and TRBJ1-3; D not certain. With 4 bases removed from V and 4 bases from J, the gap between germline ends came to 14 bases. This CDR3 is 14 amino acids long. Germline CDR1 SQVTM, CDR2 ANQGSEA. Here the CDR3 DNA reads TGCAGCGTTGTTGAAGACCCGGGAGGAAACACCATATATTTT. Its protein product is CSVVEDPGGNTIYF.

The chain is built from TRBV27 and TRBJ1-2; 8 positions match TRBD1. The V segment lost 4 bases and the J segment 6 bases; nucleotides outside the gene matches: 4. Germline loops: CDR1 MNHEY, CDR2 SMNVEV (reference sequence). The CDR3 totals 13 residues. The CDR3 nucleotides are TGTGCCAGCAGTTCTCAGGGGGCAGATGGCTACACCTTC. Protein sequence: CASSSQGADGYTF.

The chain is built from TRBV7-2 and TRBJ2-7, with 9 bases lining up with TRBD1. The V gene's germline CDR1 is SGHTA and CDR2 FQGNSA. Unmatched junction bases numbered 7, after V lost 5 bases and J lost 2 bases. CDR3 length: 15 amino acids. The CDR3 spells CASSARQGVAYEQYF. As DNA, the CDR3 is TGTGCCAGCAGCGCTCGACAGGGGGTCGCCTACGAGCAGTACTTC.

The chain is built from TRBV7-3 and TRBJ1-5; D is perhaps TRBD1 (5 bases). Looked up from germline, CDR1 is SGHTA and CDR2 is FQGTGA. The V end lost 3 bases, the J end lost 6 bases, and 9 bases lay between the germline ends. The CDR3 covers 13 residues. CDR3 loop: CASSLGGSQPQHF. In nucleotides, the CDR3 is TGTGCCAGCAGCTTGGGGGGATCTCAGCCCCAGCATTTT.

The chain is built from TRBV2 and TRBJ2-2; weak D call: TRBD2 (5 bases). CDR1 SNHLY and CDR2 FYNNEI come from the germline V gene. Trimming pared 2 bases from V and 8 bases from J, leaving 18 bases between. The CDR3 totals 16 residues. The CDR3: CASSERAGRPPGELFF. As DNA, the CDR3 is TGTGCCAGCAGTGAAAGGGCGGGCCGCCCCCCGGGGGAGCTGTTTTTT.

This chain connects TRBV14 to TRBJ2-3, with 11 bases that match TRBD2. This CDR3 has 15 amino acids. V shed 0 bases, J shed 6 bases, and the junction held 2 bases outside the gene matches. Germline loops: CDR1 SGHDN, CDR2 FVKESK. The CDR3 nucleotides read TGTGCCAGCAGCCAAGATCGGACTAGCGGGGATACGCAGTATTTT. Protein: CASSQDRTSGDTQYF.

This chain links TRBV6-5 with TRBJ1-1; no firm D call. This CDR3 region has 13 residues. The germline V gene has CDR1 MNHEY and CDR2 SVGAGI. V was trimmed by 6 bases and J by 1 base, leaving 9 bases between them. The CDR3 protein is CASREDGNTEAFF. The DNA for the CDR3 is TGTGCCAGCAGGGAGGACGGGAACACTGAAGCTTTCTTT.

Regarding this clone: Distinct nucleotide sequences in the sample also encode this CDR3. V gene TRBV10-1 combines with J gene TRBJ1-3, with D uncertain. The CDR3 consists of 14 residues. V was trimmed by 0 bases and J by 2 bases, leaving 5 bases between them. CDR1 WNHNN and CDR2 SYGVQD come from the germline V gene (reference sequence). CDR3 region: CASSESGTGNTIYF. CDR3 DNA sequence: TGCGCCAGCAGTGAGTCCGGGACTGGAAACACCATATATTTT.

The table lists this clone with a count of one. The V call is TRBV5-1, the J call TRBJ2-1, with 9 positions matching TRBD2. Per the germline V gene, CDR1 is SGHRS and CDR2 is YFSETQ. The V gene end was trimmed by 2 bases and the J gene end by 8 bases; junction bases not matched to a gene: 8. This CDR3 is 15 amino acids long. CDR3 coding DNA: TGCGCCAGCAGCTTTGCGGGGGGGGCAATCGATGAGCAGTTCTTC. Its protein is CASSFAGGAIDEQFF.

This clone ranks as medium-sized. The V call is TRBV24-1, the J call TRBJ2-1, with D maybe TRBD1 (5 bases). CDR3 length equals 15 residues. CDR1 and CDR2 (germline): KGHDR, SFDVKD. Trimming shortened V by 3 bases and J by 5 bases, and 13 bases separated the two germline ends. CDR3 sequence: CATSDRAGPNNEQFF. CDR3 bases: TGTGCCACCAGTGATAGGGCAGGGCCTAACAATGAGCAGTTCTTC.

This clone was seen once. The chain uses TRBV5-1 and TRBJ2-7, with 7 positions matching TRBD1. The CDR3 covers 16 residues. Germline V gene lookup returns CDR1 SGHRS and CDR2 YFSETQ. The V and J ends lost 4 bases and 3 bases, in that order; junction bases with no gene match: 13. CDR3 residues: CASSKTSTGTVYEQYF. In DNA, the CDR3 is TGCGCCAGCAGCAAAACTTCCACCGGGACAGTCTACGAGCAGTACTTC. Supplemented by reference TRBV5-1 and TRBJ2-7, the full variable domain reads KAGVTQTPRYLIKTRGQQVTLSCSPISGHRSVSWYQQTPGQGLQFLFEYFSETQRNKGNFPGRFSGRQFSNSRSEMNVSTLELGDSALYLCASSKTSTGTVYEQYFGPGTRLTVT.